This TCR beta chain was sequenced in a study of T cell repertoires in cytomegalovirus infection. The CDR3 consists of 15 residues. The germline CDR1 and CDR2 sequences are SEHNR and FQNEAQ (reference sequence). The V and J ends lost 2 bases and 3 bases respectively, with 13 bases between them. Whole-study findings and limits: Identification of carriers of CMV plus the relevant HLA was performed using cumulative public TCR beta family frequency.

TCRdb recomputed calls from the reads with MiXCR, one row per CDR3 protein. This sample has approximately 300,000 distinct CDR3 sequences, with about 25% found just once. As regards this clonotype: Its target is unknown.

This clonotype was obtained from a human donor in good health (CMV status not recorded). Some clones in this sample may be carry-over from other donors' samples. The input for sequencing was cultured PBMCs, taken from culture after CMV antigen stimulation. The rearrangement joins TRBV7-9 to TRBJ1-2, with a tentative D call TRBD1 (5 bases). This chain's CDR3 is CASSLYGTIDYGYTF. Written as DNA, the CDR3 is TGTGCCAGCAGCTTATATGGGACCATTGACTATGGCTACACCTTC.